The clone carrying this TCR beta chain was picked up many times. Antigen unknown. Time point in this sample: longitudinal time-point 1 (baseline). Unsorted libraries were prepared from 2 million PBMCs held at -80 C. The CDR3 loop spans 13 amino acids. Germline loops: CDR1 SGDLS, CDR2 YYNGEE. J was trimmed by 10 bases and V by 3 bases; bases with no gene match: 2. 5'RACE generated cDNA with 10-nucleotide random UMIs. Every sequencing run returned over 200 million TCR-beta sequences, which were derived from 15-18 subjects. Each CDR3 protein gets one entry after TCRdb re-called the 5' RACE reads with MiXCR. The data show tens of thousands of distinct CDR3 sequences, roughly an eighth seen once. This entry is derived from a study of neurological immune-mediated disorders. Overall study results and limits: In HTLV-1-associated myelopathy, TCR clonal expansion was greatest, and in multiple sclerosis it was least, below healthy controls.

This receptor was obtained from a female donor with HTLV-1-associated myelopathy (HAM/TSP). V gene TRBV9 combines with J gene TRBJ1-6; 9 bases agree with TRBD1. Sequencing used PBMCs. In DNA form, the CDR3 reads TGTGCCAGCAGCGAGGACAGGGGATCACCCCTCCACTTT. Amino acids: CASSEDRGSPLHF. The full variable domain, in which reference TRBV9 and TRBJ1-6 provide the parts outside the CDR3, is DSGVTQTPKHLITATGQRVTLRCSPRSGDLSVYWYQQSLDQGLQFLIQYYNGEERAKGNILERFSAQQFPDLHSELNLSSLELGDSALYFCASSEDRGSPLHFGNGTRLTVT.